Listed below are T cell receptor beta chains from one sample, sequenced in a study of T cells in localized non-small cell lung cancer. Clones were sequenced by immunoSEQ multiplex PCR, and TCRdb holds only the in-frame ones, with some missing. The sample holds around 83,000 clones; about nine tenths are singletons and the top ten take approximately 15%. The source was peripheral blood, collected before any cancer treatment. All receptors come from a man aged 40 to 75 with stage I squamous cell lung carcinoma. The CDR3 runs from the conserved cysteine through the conserved F or W. The order of the fields is V gene, D gene, J gene, clone size, CDR3 DNA, CDR3 protein. D genes are given only for firm matches. Clone size is shown for a subset of rows, as once, few, many or a class of expanded clone.

>TRBV25-1|.|TRBJ1-2|.
TGTGCCAGCAGCCAGGACGCGGAGCGGAGTGGCTACACCTTC
CASSQDAERSGYTF
>TRBV19|TRBD2|TRBJ2-2|.
TGTGCCAGTCGCGGAATAGCGGGGGAGAACACCGGGGAGCTGTTTTTT
CASRGIAGENTGELFF
>TRBV4-3|.|TRBJ1-2|.
TGCGCCAGCAGCCAAGCACCGGGGAGTGATGGCTACACCTTC
CASSQAPGSDGYTF
>TRBV7-9|TRBD1|TRBJ2-5|.
TGTGCCAGCAGATGGGACAGGGGAACAGAGACCCAGTACTTC
CASRWDRGTETQYF
>TRBV7-6|.|TRBJ2-1|.
TGTGCCAGCAGCTTAGACGGTACGAGCTCCTACAATGAGCAGTTCTTC
CASSLDGTSSYNEQFF
>TRBV7-2|TRBD2|TRBJ2-1|.
TGTGCCAGCAGCCCAGCGGGGAGCTCCTACAATGAGCAGTTCTTC
CASSPAGSSYNEQFF
>TRBV6-1|TRBD1|TRBJ2-1|once
TGTGCCAGCAGCCGGGACAGGGGGGACAATGAGCAGTTCTTC
CASSRDRGDNEQFF
>TRBV6-1|.|TRBJ1-1|.
TGTGCCAGCAGTGAAAAGGAGCGCAGGAACACTGAAGCTTTCTTT
CASSEKERRNTEAFF
>TRBV9|TRBD1|TRBJ1-4|.
TGTGCCAGCAGCGTAGGGGCAGGGGGAACAACTAATGAAAAACTGTTTTTT
CASSVGAGGTTNEKLFF
>TRBV27|.|TRBJ1-2|.
TGTGCCAGCGGCGCGATGGGTCTTTACTATGGCTACACCTTC
CASGAMGLYYGYTF
>TRBV29-1|.|TRBJ1-4|.
TGCAGCGTTGCTGGAATGGGCAGGGAGGAAAAACTGTTTTTT
CSVAGMGREEKLFF
>TRBV9|.|TRBJ2-2|.
TGTGCCAGCAGCTCGACCGGGACACAACTGAACACCGGGGAGCTGTTTTTT
CASSSTGTQLNTGELFF
>TRBV5-1|.|TRBJ1-6|.
TGCGCCAGCAGCATCGCGGGGGCCGGATCGGGTAATTCACCCCTCCACTTT
CASSIAGAGSGNSPLHF
>TRBV10-3|.|TRBJ2-4|.
TGTGCCATCAGTTCTACAGAAAACATTCAGTACTTC
CAISSTENIQYF
>TRBV7-9|.|TRBJ1-2|.
TGTGCCAGCAGCTTAGTCAGCTATGGCTACACCTTC
CASSLVSYGYTF
>TRBV7-8|TRBD1|TRBJ1-1|.
TGTGCCAGCAGCTTGGGGACAGTAATGAACACTGAAGCTTTCTTT
CASSLGTVMNTEAFF
>TRBV9|.|TRBJ1-4|once
TGTGCCAGCAGCGTTTCGGGGTTTGATGAAAAACTGTTTTTT
CASSVSGFDEKLFF
>TRBV4-1|.|TRBJ2-4|.
TGCGCCAGCAGCCAAGGGCTCCAGGGGTGGGGAAACATTCAGTACTTC
CASSQGLQGWGNIQYF
>TRBV5-5|.|TRBJ1-1|once
TGTGCCAGCAGCCCCGGAACTTTTTTGAACACTGAAGCTTTCTTT
CASSPGTFLNTEAFF
>TRBV4-3|.|TRBJ1-4|.
TGCGCCAGCAGCCAAGATCTGCGGCTTCAAGGGGGAAATGAAAAACTGTTTTTT
CASSQDLRLQGGNEKLFF
>TRBV11-2|.|TRBJ2-7|.
TGTGCCAGCAGCTTACCCCCGGGGAGCCTAGCGCACACCTACGAGCAGTACTTC
CASSLPPGSLAHTYEQYF
>TRBV6-1|.|TRBJ1-3|few
TGTGCCAGCCGGGTTGACACCATATATTTT
CASRVDTIYF
>TRBV4-1|TRBD1|TRBJ1-5|.
TGCGCCAGCAGCCCGAAGTGGGAGCCCGGGGGGACAGTTTCAGGTCAGCCCCAGCATTTT
CASSPKWEPGGTVSGQPQHF
>TRBV7-9|.|TRBJ1-2|.
TGTGCCAGCAGCTTAGCAGGGGTCAACTATGGCTACACCTTC
CASSLAGVNYGYTF
>TRBV5-1|.|TRBJ1-2|once
TGCGCCAGCAGCTTGGGAGGGGACGGCTACACCTTC
CASSLGGDGYTF
>TRBV19|.|TRBJ2-6|once
TGTGCCAGTACCTTGGACAGAGCAGGGGCCAACGTCCTGACTTTC
CASTLDRAGANVLTF
>TRBV25-1|.|TRBJ2-2|.
TGTGCCAGCAGTGATCGGTCCACGAACACCGGGGAGCTGTTTTTT
CASSDRSTNTGELFF
>TRBV9|.|TRBJ1-6|.
TGTGCCAGCAGCACTCTGGACAGTACCAATTCACCCCTCCACTTT
CASSTLDSTNSPLHF
>TRBV5-4|.|TRBJ1-1|.
TGTGCCAGCAGCTATGGACAGACGAACACTGAAGCTTTCTTT
CASSYGQTNTEAFF
>TRBV5-1|.|TRBJ1-4|many
TGCGCCAGCACAATTAATTCCGGGGGGGATGAAAAACTGTTTTTT
CASTINSGGDEKLFF
>TRBV7-8|TRBD2|TRBJ2-3|.
TGTGCCAGCAGCCGCGGGAGGGATACGCAGTATTTT
CASSRGRDTQYF
>TRBV5-1|.|TRBJ2-1|.
TGCGCCAGCAGCTTGGAGCCCCCGGAGCAGTTCTTC
CASSLEPPEQFF
>TRBV5-1|.|TRBJ2-1|once
TGCGCCAGCAGCCGTACAGGGTCGGGGGAATACAATGAGCAGTTCTTC
CASSRTGSGEYNEQFF
>TRBV10-3|.|TRBJ1-1|.
TGTGCCATCACGGGGGGGGACGGTGAAGCTTTCTTT
CAITGGDGEAFF
>TRBV29-1|.|TRBJ1-1|few
TGCAGCGTTGGGGCAGTAAAGGAAGCTTTCTTT
CSVGAVKEAFF
>TRBV2|TRBD1|TRBJ1-5|few
TGTGCCAGCAGGACTGACAGGGTGGGCAATCAGCCCCAGCATTTT
CASRTDRVGNQPQHF
>TRBV6-5|TRBD1|TRBJ1-2|once
TGTGCCAGCAGTTCCTCAGGGGGCGGCTATGGCTACACCTTC
CASSSSGGGYGYTF
>TRBV27|TRBD1|TRBJ1-5|.
TGTGCCAGCAGTTGGGACAGGGGATCTCAGCCCCAGCATTTT
CASSWDRGSQPQHF
>TRBV2|.|TRBJ1-1|.
TGTGCCAGCAGTGAAGCGCTTCCGGGGAGAACTGAAGCTTTCTTT
CASSEALPGRTEAFF
>TRBV7-2|.|TRBJ1-1|.
TGTGCCAGCAGCCCCCAAGGGTGGGGTGGCACTGAAGCTTTCTTT
CASSPQGWGGTEAFF
>TRBV4-2|.|TRBJ1-5|.
TGTGCCAGCAGCCAAGTCGGGGACGTGGGGGAAAATCAGCCCCAGCATTTT
CASSQVGDVGENQPQHF